One and the same sample provided the 13 T cell receptor beta chains below, sequenced in a study of blood T cell repertoires in COVID-19. Data came from immunoSEQ multiplex PCR; TCRdb stores just in-frame clones and leaves some out. Of approximately 120,000 clones listed, around 81% are singletons. Sequences were obtained from peripheral blood. These receptor sequences come from a woman between 45 and 65 years old with acute or convalescent COVID-19.

The chain uses TRBV9 and TRBJ2-1; D is uncertain. This CDR3 has 13 amino acids. V was cut by 0 bases and J by 5 bases, with 6 bases left in between. Germline values: CDR1 SGDLS, CDR2 YYNGEE. The CDR3 bases are TGTGCCAGCAGCGTAGATGTTAACAATGAGCAGTTCTTC. Protein sequence: CASSVDVNNEQFF.

The J gene is TRBJ2-5, the V gene TRBV15; D might be TRBD1 (6 bases). This CDR3 region has 15 residues. Germline V gene sequence: CDR1 LNHNV, CDR2 YYDKDF (reference sequence). Trimming took off 1 base at V and 2 bases at J, with 11 bases between the two ends. CDR3 in DNA: TGTGCCACCAGCAGAGGGGTCGGACAGCAAGAGACCCAGTACTTC. This sequence encodes CATSRGVGQQETQYF.

This chain connects TRBV9 to TRBJ2-5; 7 bases are a match to TRBD1. V lost 0 bases, J lost 4 bases, and 6 bases stayed unmatched. The CDR3 consists of 15 residues. Per germline, CDR1 SGDLS and CDR2 YYNGEE. CDR3 nucleotides: TGTGCCAGCAGCGTAGTGGGAACAGGGGTAGAGACCCAGTACTTC. This gives the protein CASSVVGTGVETQYF.

This chain uses TRBV19 with TRBJ1-2; D ambiguous. The V end lost 4 bases, the J end lost 4 bases, and 13 bases lay between the germline ends. This CDR3 is 14 amino acids long. Germline loops: CDR1 LNHDA, CDR2 SQIVND (reference sequence). CDR3 DNA sequence: TGTGCCAGTAGTACCGTAGACGAGGGCTATGGCTACACCTTC. Amino acid sequence: CASSTVDEGYGYTF.

V is TRBV27 and J is TRBJ1-2; the match to TRBD1 covers 11 bases. CDR1 and CDR2 (germline): MNHEY, SMNVEV (reference sequence). Trimming cost V 4 bases and J 0 bases; bases outside gene matches: 4. The CDR3 extends over 16 amino acids. This chain's CDR3 is CASSSGQGEANYGYTF. CDR3 bases: TGTGCCAGCAGTTCGGGACAGGGGGAAGCTAACTATGGCTACACCTTC.

The CDR3 sequence: CASSKPGQAPYEQYF. CDR3 bases: TGTGCCAGCAGCAAACCGGGACAGGCACCCTACGAGCAGTACTTC. V usage is TRBV7-2 and J usage is TRBJ2-7, with 8 positions matching TRBD1. V shed 5 bases, J shed 2 bases, and the junction held 8 bases outside the gene matches. Per germline, CDR1 SGHTA and CDR2 FQGNSA. This CDR3 contains 15 residues.

The chain carries TRBV11-3 and TRBJ1-6; perhaps TRBD1 as D (5 bases). The ends were cut back, 4 bases at V and 7 bases at J, with 17 bases in the middle. The CDR3 runs 16 residues. The germline V gene has CDR1 SGHNT and CDR2 YENEEA. The CDR3 loop is CASSSNTGGRNSPLHF. The DNA of the CDR3 is TGTGCCAGCAGCTCCAATACCGGGGGTCGGAATTCACCCCTCCACTTT.

This sequence joins TRBV19 and TRBJ2-7, with 9 bases matching TRBD1. Per germline, CDR1 LNHDA and CDR2 SQIVND (reference sequence). The junction had 6 bases not matched to a gene; V was cut back by 3 bases and J by 6 bases. This CDR3 has 14 residues. The CDR3 reads CASSMGTGSSEQYF. As DNA, the CDR3 is TGTGCCAGTAGTATGGGGACAGGGAGTTCCGAGCAGTACTTC.

This chain joins TRBV15 and TRBJ1-1; weak D call: TRBD1 (5 bases). With 0 bases removed from V and 4 bases from J, the gap between germline ends came to 15 bases. The CDR3 is made up of 16 amino acids. Germline-derived CDR1 and CDR2 are LNHNV and YYDKDF (reference sequence). CDR3 DNA sequence: TGTGCCACCAGCAGAGATAGGAGGGGTGGGGGCACTGAAGCTTTCTTT. It specifies CATSRDRRGGGTEAFF.

This chain links TRBV30 with TRBJ2-1; 10 bases align to TRBD2. V was clipped by 1 base and J by 3 bases; unmatched bases: 3. The V gene's germline CDR1 is GTSNPN and CDR2 SVGIG (reference sequence). This CDR3 region has 15 residues. DNA of the CDR3: TGTGCCTGGAGTGGGAGCGGGGGGGACTACAATGAGCAGTTCTTC. This translates into CAWSGSGGDYNEQFF.

This clone has a handful of counts. The chain employs TRBV28 and TRBJ2-7; D unresolved. CDR1 and CDR2 from the germline V gene are MDHEN and SYDVKM. This CDR3 spans 13 amino acids. Trimming shortened V by 2 bases and J by 2 bases, and 7 bases separated the two germline ends. The CDR3 loop is CASSLTETYEQYF. The DNA of the CDR3 is TGTGCCAGCAGTTTAACAGAGACCTACGAGCAGTACTTC.

The rearrangement uses TRBV6-5 and TRBJ1-1, with D tentatively TRBD1 (5 bases). CDR3 size: 14 residues. V was pared by 7 bases and J by 1 base, with 13 bases between. CDR1 is MNHEY and CDR2 is SVGAGI in the germline V gene. This chain's CDR3 is CASTHRTGNTEAFF. DNA for the CDR3: TGTGCCAGCACCCATCGCACAGGGAACACTGAAGCTTTCTTT.

The V and J genes are TRBV7-2 and TRBJ1-1; a possible D gene is TRBD1 (5 bases). V shed 5 bases and J shed 3 bases, with 10 bases lying between them. This CDR3 has 13 amino acids. Germline V gene sequence: CDR1 SGHTA, CDR2 FQGNSA. The CDR3 region is CASSQQADTEAFF. In DNA, the CDR3 is TGTGCCAGCAGCCAACAGGCGGACACTGAAGCTTTCTTT.